The 23 T cell receptor beta chains below come from one sample, sequenced in a study of B cell selection in AIRE deficiency (dated by TCRdb to about 2019). Conventional CD4 T cells were sorted as cells that were CD4+CD127+. Receptors were amplified or captured by the immunoSEQ multiplex PCR assay. Not all clones reach the TCRdb copy of this immuneACCESS table, which keeps in-frame sequences only. Checked studies attribute under half of the gap to unresolved V genes and leave the rest unexplained. This sample comprises 22,000 or so clones, approximately 97% of them detected only once. The top ten clones comprise approximately 0.31% of the sample. Sequencing was done on a sample of conventional CD4+ T cells sorted from PBMCs. These receptors all stem from a human donor with AIRE deficiency.

The rearrangement links TRBV28 to TRBJ1-2; TRBD1 aligns across 7 bases. CDR1 is MDHEN, CDR2 SYDVKM, per germline. V lost 6 bases to trimming and J lost 5 bases; unmatched junction nucleotides: 6. CDR3 length: 13 residues. The DNA of the CDR3 is TGTGCCAGCAGGAAGACAGGGTCGTATGGCTACACCTTC. This codes for CASRKTGSYGYTF.

The chain recombines TRBV5-6 with TRBJ1-5; unclear D gene. CDR1 and CDR2 from the germline V gene are SGHDT and YYEEEE. The germline V and J ends were trimmed by 2 bases and 6 bases, with 21 bases remaining between them. The CDR3 consists of 17 residues. The chain's CDR3 is CASSFGGGKRSGQPQHF. DNA of the CDR3: TGTGCCAGCAGCTTCGGTGGAGGGAAGCGGTCAGGTCAGCCCCAGCATTTT.

This clone is a singleton in its sample. The rearrangement joins TRBV5-1 to TRBJ2-2; D perhaps matches TRBD2 (5 bases). Per germline, CDR1 SGHRS and CDR2 YFSETQ. The CDR3 loop spans 14 amino acids. V was cut by 5 bases and J by 0 bases, with 8 bases left in between. The DNA for the CDR3 is TGCGCCAGCAGAGGTAGCGCGAACACCGGGGAGCTGTTTTTT. As protein: CASRGSANTGELFF. Full variable domain (remainder filled in from reference TRBV5-1 and TRBJ2-2): KAGVTQTPRYLIKTRGQQVTLSCSPISGHRSVSWYQQTPGQGLQFLFEYFSETQRNKGNFPGRFSGRQFSNSRSEMNVSTLELGDSALYLCASRGSANTGELFFGEGSRLTVL.

The chain employs TRBV4-2 and TRBJ2-5, with D possibly being TRBD1 (6 bases). The CDR3 contains 13 residues. V dropped 3 bases and J dropped 5 bases, with 10 bases sitting between them. Germline lookup yields CDR1 LGHNA and CDR2 YNFKEQ. Here the CDR3 DNA reads TGTGCCAGCAGCCATGGCCAGGGGGAGACCCAGTACTTC. Its protein product is CASSHGQGETQYF.

The chain joins TRBV4-2 to TRBJ2-5; 8 nucleotides align to TRBD2. Looked up from germline, CDR1 is LGHNA and CDR2 is YNFKEQ. J lost 5 bases, V lost 4 bases, and 12 bases had no gene match. The CDR3 loop spans 16 amino acids. The CDR3 loop is CASSRGVAGILETQYF. CDR3 sequence (DNA): TGTGCCAGCAGCCGTGGGGTAGCGGGAATTTTGGAGACCCAGTACTTC.

This chain uses TRBV19 with TRBJ1-1, with TRBD1 as a possible D gene (5 bases). V was shortened by 5 bases and J by 1 base, with 11 bases between the two germline ends. The germline V gene has CDR1 LNHDA and CDR2 SQIVND (reference sequence). CDR3 length: 14 amino acids. The CDR3 DNA sequence: TGTGCCAGTAGTCGGTACGGGACGAACACTGAAGCTTTCTTT. Encoded protein: CASSRYGTNTEAFF.

The chain couples TRBV4-3 to TRBJ2-1, with 10 bases fitting TRBD2. CDR1 and CDR2 (germline): LGHNA, YSLEER. Germline trimming cut 4 bases from V and 0 bases from J; bases unmatched to any gene: 6. The CDR3 covers 17 residues. In DNA, the CDR3 is TGCGCCAGCAGCCTCCGGACTAGCGGAAGCTCCTACAATGAGCAGTTCTTC. Translation gives CASSLRTSGSSYNEQFF.

The chain has TRBV11-1 and TRBJ2-1, with TRBD2 matching 14 bases. The germline CDR1 and CDR2 sequences are SGHAT and FQDESV (reference sequence). Germline trimming cut 4 bases from V and 8 bases from J; bases unmatched to any gene: 7. This CDR3 spans 16 amino acids. CDR3 coding DNA: TGTGCCAGCAGCTCGGGACTAGCGGGAGAGAGGGATGAGCAGTTCTTC. Amino acids: CASSSGLAGERDEQFF.

This chain connects TRBV6-5 to TRBJ1-2; D remains ambiguous. The germline V and J ends were trimmed by 6 bases and 4 bases, with 12 bases remaining between them. Germline-derived CDR1 and CDR2 are MNHEY and SVGAGI. The CDR3 covers 13 residues. The CDR3 sequence is CASSPHAFYGYTF. In DNA form, the CDR3 reads TGTGCCAGCAGCCCCCATGCCTTCTATGGCTACACCTTC.

The J gene is TRBJ1-5, the V gene TRBV5-4; no clear D. Germline V gene data show CDR1 as SGHNT and CDR2 as YYREEE (reference sequence). This CDR3 comprises 12 residues. Trimming cost V 3 bases and J 4 bases, with 5 bases left between them. CDR3 sequence reads: CASSSENQPQHF. In DNA form, the CDR3 reads TGTGCCAGCAGCTCCGAAAATCAGCCCCAGCATTTT.

CDR3 protein: CASSDAGTGSYEQYF. CDR3 in DNA: TGTGCCAGCAGCGATGCCGGGACCGGCTCCTACGAGCAGTACTTC. The V call is TRBV5-6, the J call TRBJ2-7, with D perhaps given as TRBD1 or TRBD2 (5 bases each). V lost 4 bases to trimming and J lost 0 bases, with 14 bases between them. CDR3 length: 15 residues. The germline gives CDR1 SGHDT, CDR2 YYEEEE.

The rearrangement joins TRBV2 to TRBJ2-4; D is unresolved. Between the trimmed V and J ends, which lost 5 bases and 5 bases, there was a span of 10 bases. Germline lookup yields CDR1 SNHLY and CDR2 FYNNEI. The CDR3 extends over 13 amino acids. CDR3 amino acids: CASSPRAENIQYF. In DNA form, the CDR3 reads TGTGCCAGCAGTCCAAGGGCAGAAAACATTCAGTACTTC.

The gene calls are TRBV20-1 and TRBJ1-1; TRBD1 matches 7 bases. The CDR3 covers 11 residues. Germline V CDR1 and CDR2: DFQATT, SNEGSKA (reference sequence). V lost 4 bases and J lost 11; bases outside the gene matches: 7. The DNA for the CDR3 is TGCAGTGCTAAAGACAGGGCCAACGCTTTCTTT. This codes for CSAKDRANAFF.

V usage is TRBV28 and J usage is TRBJ2-1; 11 bases map to TRBD2. The CDR3 runs to 15 residues. V shed 3 bases and J 6 bases; nucleotides not matched to a gene: 4. The germline V gene has CDR1 MDHEN and CDR2 SYDVKM. The CDR3 region has the DNA TGTGCCAGCAGTTTTACTAGCGGGGGCCTCAATGAGCAGTTCTTC. This codes for CASSFTSGGLNEQFF.

This clone has only one observation. This sequence joins TRBV6-6 and TRBJ1-1; 11 bases are shared with TRBD1. The V segment lost 5 bases and the J segment 3 bases; nucleotides outside the gene matches: 5. The CDR3 runs to 15 residues. Germline V gene sequence: CDR1 MNHNY, CDR2 SVGAGI (reference sequence). CDR3 residues: CASSPGTGGYTEAFF. The CDR3 DNA reads as TGTGCCAGCAGTCCCGGGACAGGGGGTTACACTGAAGCTTTCTTT.

The chain carries TRBV10-3 and TRBJ2-5; 7 bases fit TRBD2. Germline V gene sequence: CDR1 ENHRY, CDR2 SYGVKD. The CDR3 contains 14 residues. The ends lost 6 bases at V and 5 bases at J; junction bases unmatched: 9. The CDR3 sequence is CAIRSSGGGETQYF. As DNA, the CDR3 is TGTGCCATCAGGTCTAGCGGAGGAGGGGAGACCCAGTACTTC.

The chain employs TRBV7-9 and TRBJ2-3; 8 bases map to TRBD2. V shed 5 bases, J shed 3 bases, and the junction held 16 bases outside the gene matches. The germline V gene has CDR1 SEHNR and CDR2 FQNEAQ (reference sequence). This CDR3 has 18 residues. The CDR3 coding sequence is TGTGCCAGCAGCCCCCGGGGGGGAGCGGGCTTTGTAACAGATACGCAGTATTTT. This sequence encodes CASSPRGGAGFVTDTQYF.

V and J are TRBV11-3 and TRBJ1-4, with D possibly matching TRBD1 (5 bases). The germline V gene has CDR1 SGHNT and CDR2 YENEEA. CDR3 length equals 16 residues. Trimming shortened V by 1 base and J by 10 bases, and 19 bases separated the two germline ends. Here the CDR3 reads CASSLGGGAQAGKLFF. The DNA of the CDR3 is TGTGCCAGCAGCTTAGGAGGAGGGGCCCAGGCCGGAAAACTGTTTTTT.

The CDR3 DNA reads TGTGCCACCAGCGAGAAGCGAGGTAGCAATCAGCCCCAGCATTTT. Protein product: CATSEKRGSNQPQHF. J is TRBJ1-5 and V is TRBV15; unclear D gene. V shed 5 bases and J shed 0 bases, with 11 bases lying between them. The CDR3 has 15 residues. Germline V CDR1 and CDR2: LNHNV, YYDKDF (reference sequence).

The chain joins TRBV5-1 to TRBJ1-1; weak D call: TRBD1 (6 bases). CDR1 is SGHRS, CDR2 YFSETQ, per germline. Trimming stripped 1 base from V and 7 bases from J, with 11 bases between. This CDR3 contains 13 residues. The CDR3 DNA reads as TGCGCCAGCAGCTTGAAAAGACAGGATGAAGCTTTCTTT. Translating it yields CASSLKRQDEAFF.

The chain is built from TRBV11-3 and TRBJ2-1, with 13 bases aligning to TRBD2. Trimming took 4 bases from V and 4 from J; bases not matched to a gene: 16. There are 20 residues in the CDR3. From germline, CDR1 is SGHNT and CDR2 YENEEA. The CDR3 is CASSSRRTSGGGLKYNEQFF. The CDR3 bases are TGTGCCAGCAGCTCCCGAAGGACTAGCGGGGGTGGGCTCAAATACAATGAGCAGTTCTTC.

The V call is TRBV5-5, the J call TRBJ1-5; unclear D gene. CDR1 SGHKS and CDR2 YYEKEE come from the germline V gene (reference sequence). Trimming removed 4 bases from V and 3 bases from J, with 20 bases in between. CDR3 length: 17 amino acids. The CDR3 bases are TGTGCCAGCAGCCTCACGGGTCAGGCGGTCCTCAATCAGCCCCAGCATTTT. Its translation: CASSLTGQAVLNQPQHF. Complete variable domain (other parts from reference TRBV5-5 and TRBJ1-5): DAGVTQSPTHLIKTRGQQVTLRCSPISGHKSVSWYQQVLGQGPQFIFQYYEKEERGRGNFPDRFSARQFPNYSSELNVNALLLGDSALYLCASSLTGQAVLNQPQHFGDGTRLSIL.

The CDR3 here is CASSQGQDYEQYF. Written as DNA, the CDR3 is TGTGCCAGCAGCCAGGGACAGGACTACGAGCAGTACTTC. The rearrangement links TRBV7-2 to TRBJ2-7; 8 nucleotides align to TRBD1. V dropped 5 bases and J dropped 3; count of bases not matched to a gene: 3. Germline CDR1 and CDR2: SGHTA and FQGNSA. This CDR3 is 13 amino acids long.